Following are 26 T cell receptor beta chains from one sample sequenced in a study of shared clonotypes between healthy human individuals. Measured with immunoSEQ multiplex PCR; TCRdb has only the in-frame clones, and not every one. The table lists about 2.3 million clones, about nine tenths of them singletons. Sequencing was carried out using naive CD4+ T cells from PBMCs. Subset indicated: CD45RA+ positively selected. These receptors were obtained from a man younger than 35 in good health. Some clones in this sample may be carry-over from other donors' samples.

The chain combines TRBV28 with TRBJ2-7; TRBD2 matches at 7 bases. CDR1 and CDR2 (germline): MDHEN, SYDVKM. The CDR3 totals 13 residues. V dropped 7 bases and J dropped 3; count of bases not matched to a gene: 6. CDR3 in DNA: TGTGCCAGCAATGGGAGGGGATTCTACGAGCAGTACTTC. Its protein is CASNGRGFYEQYF.

V and J are TRBV6-1 and TRBJ1-2; D is perhaps TRBD1 (5 bases). V was pared by 6 bases and J by 8 bases, with 10 bases between. This CDR3 contains 11 residues. Germline V gene sequence: CDR1 MNHNS, CDR2 SASEGT. In DNA form, the CDR3 reads TGTGCCAGCAGGGCAGGGTTAGGCTACACCTTC. This gives the protein CASRAGLGYTF.

This clone was seen a single time. The chain links TRBV5-1 to TRBJ2-5; 7 positions agree with TRBD1. CDR1 and CDR2 from the germline V gene are SGHRS and YFSETQ. The trim removed 2 bases at V and 5 bases at J, leaving 15 bases unmatched. There are 17 residues in the CDR3. Here the CDR3 DNA reads TGCGCCAGCAGCTTCCTCCTCCAAACAGGGGAACTTGAGACCCAGTACTTC. Protein sequence: CASSFLLQTGELETQYF. The complete variable domain, with remaining parts taken from reference TRBV5-1 and TRBJ2-5, reads KAGVTQTPRYLIKTRGQQVTLSCSPISGHRSVSWYQQTPGQGLQFLFEYFSETQRNKGNFPGRFSGRQFSNSRSEMNVSTLELGDSALYLCASSFLLQTGELETQYFGPGTRLLVL.

This rearrangement joins TRBV5-1 to TRBJ1-3; possibly TRBD1 for D (6 bases). CDR3 length: 13 residues. V was clipped by 4 bases and J by 4 bases, with 9 bases between them. CDR1 is SGHRS, CDR2 YFSETQ, per germline. The CDR3 reads CASSRTDGNTIYF. The DNA of the CDR3 is TGCGCCAGCAGCCGGACAGACGGAAACACCATATATTTT.

The rearrangement links TRBV28 to TRBJ1-2, with D tentatively TRBD1 (5 bases). In germline, CDR1 is MDHEN, CDR2 SYDVKM. This CDR3 has 14 residues. Deletions cut 3 bases from V and 4 bases from J, with 12 bases between. CDR3 residues: CASSLLGTSYGYTF. CDR3 coding DNA: TGTGCCAGCAGTTTGCTAGGGACCTCCTATGGCTACACCTTC.

This clone was picked up one time. The rearrangement uses TRBV28 and TRBJ2-3; weak D call: TRBD1 (5 bases). From germline, CDR1 is MDHEN and CDR2 SYDVKM. The ends were cut back, 9 bases at V and 2 bases at J, with 15 bases in the middle. This CDR3 region has 14 residues. CDR3 loop: CASISQGYTDTQYF. As DNA, the CDR3 is TGTGCCAGTATATCTCAGGGTTACACAGATACGCAGTATTTT.

The chain carries TRBV11-1 and TRBJ2-7; 7 bases are a match to TRBD2. Germline V gene sequence: CDR1 SGHAT, CDR2 FQDESV (reference sequence). This CDR3 contains 13 residues. V dropped 8 bases and J dropped 1; count of bases not matched to a gene: 5. Here the CDR3 reads CASRPSGSYEQYF. The CDR3 nucleotides read TGTGCCAGCCGTCCTAGCGGTTCCTACGAGCAGTACTTC.

V and J are TRBV11-1 and TRBJ2-5; no definite D call. The V gene's germline CDR1 is SGHAT and CDR2 FQDESV (reference sequence). V lost 2 bases and J 2 bases, leaving 12 bases between the germline ends. This CDR3 has 15 amino acids. CDR3 residues: CASSLRKNEQETQYF. CDR3 nucleotides: TGTGCCAGCAGCTTACGGAAAAACGAACAAGAGACCCAGTACTTC.

The genes are TRBV2 and TRBJ2-7, with unresolved D. Germline V lookup: CDR1 SNHLY, CDR2 FYNNEI. V was clipped by 8 bases and J by 7 bases, with 21 bases between them. This CDR3 spans 14 amino acids. CDR3 bases: TGTGCCAGCGCCCTGGGTAGAGATTTGGAAGAGCAGTACTTC. It specifies CASALGRDLEEQYF.

In its sample, this clone was seen a few times. Other nucleotide sequences from this sample produce the same CDR3. The chain is built from TRBV7-3 and TRBJ2-2; TRBD2 agrees at 8 bases. Germline CDR1 and CDR2: SGHTA and FQGTGA. The V segment lost 1 base and the J segment 7 bases; nucleotides outside the gene matches: 2. The CDR3 totals 14 residues. The CDR3 protein is CASSLIAGGGELFF. Written as DNA, the CDR3 is TGTGCCAGCAGCTTAATTGCGGGAGGCGGGGAGCTGTTTTTT.

Written as DNA, the CDR3 is TGTGCCAGCAGCCCAACCCTTTATAGCAATCAGCCCCAGCATTTT. Its protein is CASSPTLYSNQPQHF. V gene TRBV4-2 combines with J gene TRBJ1-5; D gene uncertain. The CDR3 is 15 residues long. The V end lost 4 bases, the J end lost 0 bases, and 10 bases lay between the germline ends. Germline CDR1 is LGHNA and CDR2 is YNFKEQ.

CDR3 residues: CSVEDNISYEQYF. The CDR3 DNA reads as TGCAGCGTTGAAGATAACATTTCCTACGAGCAGTACTTC. The chain combines TRBV29-1 with TRBJ2-7; D not certain. V was shortened by 0 bases and J by 1 base, with 7 bases between the two germline ends. The germline gives CDR1 SQVTM, CDR2 ANQGSEA. The CDR3 extends over 13 amino acids.

This clone was found a few times. Other DNA sequences in the same sample also yield this CDR3. CDR3 sequence (DNA): TGTGCCTGGAGTGGAGGGGGGAGCAATCAGCCCCAGCATTTT. It specifies CAWSGGGSNQPQHF. This rearrangement joins TRBV30 to TRBJ1-5; a weak D match, TRBD1 (6 bases). The V gene lost 1 base and the J gene lost 1 base, with 8 bases spanning the gap. The CDR3 extends over 14 amino acids. Germline V gives CDR1 GTSNPN, CDR2 SVGIG (reference sequence). The full variable domain, completed using reference TRBV30 and TRBJ1-5, is SQTIHQWPATLVQPVGSPLSLECTVEGTSNPNLYWYRQAAGRGLQLLFYSVGIGQISSEVPQNLSASRPQDRQFILSSKKLLLSDSGFYLCAWSGGGSNQPQHFGDGTRLSIL.

This clone was counted only a few times. This sample also contains other DNA sequences that code for the same CDR3. The gene calls are TRBV11-2 and TRBJ2-1; D uncertain. Per germline, CDR1 SGHAT and CDR2 FQNNGV. Trimming stripped 1 base from V and 5 bases from J, with 3 bases between. The CDR3 sequence is 12 residues long. Written as DNA, the CDR3 is TGTGCCAGCAGCTTAGCAGACAATGAGCAGTTCTTC. Translating it yields CASSLADNEQFF.

The chain joins TRBV4-1 to TRBJ1-5, with 10 bases matching TRBD1. J lost 6 bases, V lost 4 bases, and 9 bases had no gene match. The CDR3 runs to 16 residues. Germline CDR1 and CDR2: MGHRA and YSYEKL. This chain's CDR3 is CASSPRGTGAGQPQHF. The DNA for the CDR3 is TGCGCCAGCAGCCCCAGGGGGACAGGGGCCGGTCAGCCCCAGCATTTT.

In DNA, the CDR3 is TGTGCCAGCAGTTGGGGCAACATGAACACTGAAGCTTTCTTT. As protein: CASSWGNMNTEAFF. The chain uses TRBV6-1 and TRBJ1-1, with D possibly matching TRBD1 (5 bases). Germline CDR1 reads MNHNS; CDR2 reads SASEGT. V dropped 5 bases and J dropped 0 bases, with 10 bases sitting between them. The CDR3 covers 14 residues.

The chain carries TRBV28 and TRBJ1-2; D gene ambiguous. CDR1 MDHEN and CDR2 SYDVKM come from the germline V gene. This CDR3 is 11 amino acids long. V was pared by 3 bases and J by 4 bases, with 3 bases between. CDR3 residues: CASSFIYGYTF. CDR3 sequence (DNA): TGTGCCAGCAGTTTTATCTATGGCTACACCTTC.

The table lists this clone with a count of one. This chain uses TRBV27 with TRBJ1-1; 8 bases align to TRBD1. Germline CDR1 MNHEY, CDR2 SMNVEV (reference sequence). The V and J ends lost 6 bases and 2 bases, in that order; junction bases with no gene match: 5. This CDR3 region has 14 residues. The CDR3 DNA is TGTGCCAGCAGCCGGACAGGGCCTAACACTGAAGCTTTCTTT. Translation gives CASSRTGPNTEAFF.

This chain connects TRBV15 to TRBJ1-2; no firm D call. The length of the CDR3 is 13 residues. V was cut by 0 bases and J by 8 bases, with 10 bases left in between. Germline CDR1 reads LNHNV; CDR2 reads YYDKDF (reference sequence). CDR3 coding DNA: TGTGCCACCAGCAGAGATAGGTTGATCGGCTACACCTTC. Translating gives CATSRDRLIGYTF.

The chain couples TRBV2 to TRBJ2-7; the D gene is possibly TRBD1 (6 bases). The CDR3 is made up of 16 amino acids. From germline, CDR1 is SNHLY and CDR2 FYNNEI. V was cut by 6 bases and J by 0 bases, with 18 bases left in between. The chain's CDR3 is CASSEPAGANSYEQYF. The CDR3, as DNA: TGTGCCAGCAGCGAGCCCGCAGGGGCCAACTCCTACGAGCAGTACTTC.

Only a few counts were recorded for this clone. This same CDR3 is encoded by further DNA sequences in the sample. The genes are TRBV7-2 and TRBJ1-1; D uncertain. This CDR3 region has 13 residues. The germline V and J ends were trimmed by 3 bases and 3 bases, with 8 bases remaining between them. The germline CDR1 and CDR2 sequences are SGHTA and FQGNSA. The CDR3 sequence: CASSFAWDTEAFF. CDR3 coding DNA: TGTGCCAGCAGCTTCGCCTGGGACACTGAAGCTTTCTTT.

The gene calls are TRBV6-5 and TRBJ1-2; 7 bases are a match to TRBD1. CDR1 is MNHEY and CDR2 is SVGAGI in the germline V gene. The CDR3 length is 13 residues. V gave up 6 bases and J gave up 5 bases; unmatched junction bases: 6. The DNA for the CDR3 is TGTGCCAGCAGCTTGGACAGGACGTATGGCTACACCTTC. Translating gives CASSLDRTYGYTF.

J is TRBJ2-7 and V is TRBV28, with 9 bases aligning to TRBD2. CDR3 length: 13 amino acids. Losses at the gene ends were 7 bases for V and 6 bases for J; bases not matched to a gene: 7. In germline, CDR1 is MDHEN, CDR2 SYDVKM. CDR3: CASISGSGGEQYF. The CDR3 DNA is TGTGCCAGCATTAGCGGGAGCGGAGGCGAGCAGTACTTC.

In its sample, this clone was seen once. The chain has TRBV5-4 and TRBJ2-3; TRBD1 might be the D (6 bases). The V end was cut by 4 bases, the J end by 0 bases, with 18 bases between. This CDR3 spans 17 amino acids. Germline V gives CDR1 SGHNT, CDR2 YYREEE (reference sequence). For the CDR3, the DNA is TGTGCCAGCAGCCCACACTACGGGACAACTAGCACAGATACGCAGTATTTT. Amino acid sequence: CASSPHYGTTSTDTQYF. The whole variable domain, filled in from reference TRBV5-4 and TRBJ2-3, reads ETGVTQSPTHLIKTRGQQVTLRCSSQSGHNTVSWYQQALGQGPQFIFQYYREEENGRGNFPPRFSGLQFPNYSSELNVNALELDDSALYLCASSPHYGTTSTDTQYFGPGTRLTVL.

The CDR3 nucleotides read TGTGCCAGCAGTTTAGGGCTAGCGGGGAAACTATCCTTGAACACCGGGGAGCTGTTTTTT. This translates into CASSLGLAGKLSLNTGELFF. The chain is built from TRBV28 and TRBJ2-2; 9 nucleotides match TRBD2. This CDR3 contains 20 residues. Per germline, CDR1 MDHEN and CDR2 SYDVKM. V dropped 2 bases and J dropped 1; count of bases not matched to a gene: 14.

This chain uses TRBV30 with TRBJ2-7; D is uncertain. The CDR3 loop spans 11 amino acids. V shed 0 bases and J shed 4 bases, with 4 bases lying between them. Germline V gene sequence: CDR1 GTSNPN, CDR2 SVGIG (reference sequence). CDR3 region: CAWSVKYEQYF. The DNA for the CDR3 is TGTGCCTGGAGTGTGAAATACGAGCAGTACTTC.